This passage covers 2 T cell receptor beta chains from one sample sequenced in a study of response to subunit inactivated influenza vaccine (dated by TCRdb to the late 2010s). Libraries were prepared through RT-PCR. The sequencing machine was an Illumina HiSeq 2500. TCRdb reprocessed the public reads (quality trimming at Q25 with fastp, clone calling with MiXCR) and kept in-frame beta chains. Each CDR3 protein gets just one entry, which takes the most common genes and DNA from the rows behind it. This sample is represented by roughly 520,000 distinct CDR3 sequences; 25% of them were singletons. 1.5% to 2% of the sample is in the top ten clones. The source was CD4+ T cells sorted from PBMCs, collected roughly 5 days after vaccination. Receptor source: a man aged 45 to 65 who received an inactivated influenza vaccine. Donor details come from another sample of the same person, matched by shared clones.

This clonotype came up many times. This chain links TRBV5-1 with TRBJ2-7; perhaps TRBD1 as D (6 bases). V was trimmed by 0 bases and J by 2 bases, leaving 12 bases between them. Germline CDR1 reads SGHRS; CDR2 reads YFSETQ. The CDR3 runs 15 residues. CDR3 in amino acids: CASSLDGDKTYEQYF. The CDR3 DNA reads TGCGCCAGCAGCTTGGATGGGGACAAAACCTACGAGCAGTACTTC. The full variable domain, completed using reference TRBV5-1 and TRBJ2-7, is KAGVTQTPRYLIKTRGQQVTLSCSPISGHRSVSWYQQTPGQGLQFLFEYFSETQRNKGNFPGRFSGRQFSNSRSEMNVSTLELGDSALYLCASSLDGDKTYEQYFGPGTRLTVT.

This clonotype was counted only a few times. The V call is TRBV7-2, the J call TRBJ2-2; D unclear. Trimming removed 8 bases at V and 7 bases at J, with 8 bases between. This CDR3 has 11 residues. The V gene's germline CDR1 is SGHTA and CDR2 FQGNSA. The CDR3 is CASGQGGELFF. The CDR3, as DNA: TGTGCCAGCGGGCAAGGCGGGGAGCTGTTTTTT.